This entry concerns a single T cell receptor (beta chain). Its antigen is not identified. These data are taken from a study of early T cells in non-severe SARS-CoV-2 infection. Study-wide context: From unsorted whole blood, bulk RNA was sequenced, and the chains remained unpaired. Study-wide points: The VDJdb matching leaned toward anti-spike CD8 responses and overlooked private and CD4 specificities.

Individual cDNA molecules received unique molecular identifiers. TCRdb passed the 5' RACE reads through MiXCR, listing each CDR3 protein once. This sample has about 90,000 distinct CDR3 sequences, with approximately 12% found just once. Trimming took 6 bases from V and 10 from J; bases not matched to a gene: 13. The CDR3 has 14 amino acids. This sequence joins TRBV12-3 or TRBV12-4 and TRBJ2-5, with TRBD2 identical over 8 bases. The sequencing used whole blood, collected at baseline. The TCR comes from an adult who was a healthcare worker with PCR-confirmed SARS-CoV-2 infection or an uninfected control (not recorded which). The CDR3 bases are TGTGCCAGCAGATCCGATCCGGGACTAGAAAACCAGTACTTC. This encodes CASRSDPGLENQYF.